This is a list of T cell receptor beta chains from one sample in a study of T cell repertoires in cytomegalovirus infection. MiXCR, applied by TCRdb to the reads, yields one record per CDR3 protein. Counted here are about 360,000 distinct CDR3 sequences, around 18% occurring once; the ten biggest clones make up roughly 9%. Sequencing was performed on PBMCs. These receptors were obtained from a human donor in good health (CMV status not recorded). Some clones in this sample may be carry-over from other donors' samples. CDR3s include the opening cysteine and the closing phenylalanine or tryptophan. D genes are given only for firm matches. A row's size may be missing; if present it is once, few, many or a size class.

V gene	D gene	clone size	J gene	CDR3 protein	CDR3 DNA
TRBV4-1	.	.	TRBJ1-1	CASSQDGIWVEAFF	TGCGCCAGCAGCCAAGATGGTATTTGGGTGGAAGCTTTCTTT
TRBV6-8	.	.	TRBJ1-6	CASSPVYRANNNSPLHF	TGTGCCAGCAGCCCCGTTTACAGGGCAAACAATAATTCACCCCTCCACTTT
TRBV15	.	few	TRBJ1-5	CATSRGGSTQPQHF	TGTGCCACCAGCAGAGGGGGCAGCACTCAGCCCCAGCATTTT
TRBV4-1	.	few	TRBJ1-1	CASREREYTEAFF	TGCGCCAGCAGGGAAAGGGAGTACACTGAAGCTTTCTTT
TRBV9	TRBD2	few	TRBJ2-1	CASSARAGGSYNEQFF	TGTGCCAGCAGCGCACGAGCGGGAGGCTCCTACAATGAGCAGTTCTTC
TRBV7-2	.	many	TRBJ2-2	CASSVGGANTGELFF	TGTGCCAGCAGCGTGGGCGGGGCGAACACCGGGGAGCTGTTTTTT
TRBV10-3	.	.	TRBJ2-5	CAISEQVPPRETQYF	TGTGCCATCAGTGAACAGGTCCCCCCTCGGGAGACCCAGTACTTC
TRBV19	.	few	TRBJ2-3	CASSILSSADIGTQYF	TGTGCCAGTAGTATATTAAGCTCGGCCGACATCGGTACGCAGTATTTT
TRBV7-8	.	many	TRBJ2-7	CASSLNIQSGLEQYF	TGTGCCAGCAGCTTGAATATCCAGAGTGGGCTCGAGCAGTACTTC
TRBV7-2	TRBD1	.	TRBJ2-2	CASSSSGGTGFSGELFF	TGTGCCAGCAGCTCATCCGGTGGGACAGGATTTTCCGGGGAGCTGTTTTTT
TRBV13	.	.	TRBJ2-7	CASSLGERGFPYEQYF	TGTGCCAGCAGCTTAGGCGAACGGGGGTTCCCCTACGAGCAGTACTTC
TRBV4-1	TRBD2	.	TRBJ2-2	CASSQVLRGIMSTGELFF	TGTGCCAGCAGCCAAGTCCTGCGGGGGATCATGAGTACCGGGGAGCTGTTTTTT
TRBV4-1	TRBD2	few	TRBJ2-7	CASSQGQSSGSFSYEQYF	TGCGCCAGCAGCCAAGGACAGTCTAGCGGGAGTTTTTCCTACGAGCAGTACTTC
TRBV7-2	.	many	TRBJ2-1	CASSLDVFSYNEQFF	TGTGCCAGCAGCTTGGACGTCTTCTCCTACAATGAGCAGTTCTTC
TRBV7-2	.	many	TRBJ1-2	CASSLLGGNYGYTF	TGTGCCAGCAGCCTTCTAGGGGGGAACTATGGCTACACCTTC
TRBV5-1	TRBD2	few	TRBJ2-7	CASSLASSGRDSEQYF	TGCGCCAGCAGCTTGGCCTCTAGCGGGAGGGACTCCGAGCAGTACTTC
TRBV7-2	TRBD2	many	TRBJ2-1	CASSLGVGLAGGDEQFF	TGTGCCAGCAGCTTAGGAGTTGGGCTAGCGGGAGGCGATGAGCAGTTCTTC
TRBV29-1	TRBD2	few	TRBJ2-3	CSVLDGTSGDTQYF	TGCAGCGTCTTAGACGGGACTAGCGGAGATACGCAGTATTTT
TRBV28	.	many	TRBJ1-5	CASSLRQGTNQPQHF	TGTGCCAGCAGTTTACGCCAGGGAACAAATCAGCCCCAGCATTTT
TRBV6-1	.	many	TRBJ1-5	CASTPARAGSDQPQHF	TGTGCCAGCACCCCCGCGAGGGCCGGGAGTGATCAGCCCCAGCATTTT
TRBV6-5	.	.	TRBJ2-3	CASSYSTTVTSTDTQYF	TGTGCCAGCAGTTACTCGACCACAGTCACTAGCACAGATACGCAGTATTTT
TRBV28	TRBD1	few	TRBJ2-7	CASSLRQGEQYF	TGTGCCAGCAGTTTAAGACAGGGGGAGCAGTACTTC
TRBV2	.	.	TRBJ2-1	CASSEALGTPNNEQFF	TGTGCCAGCAGTGAAGCGCTGGGGACACCAAACAATGAGCAGTTCTTC
TRBV5-4	.	few	TRBJ2-1	CASSLDSSRYNEQFF	TGTGCCAGCAGCCTGGACAGTTCCCGCTACAATGAGCAGTTCTTC
TRBV10-3	TRBD2	.	TRBJ2-1	CAITRLAGGSSSYNEQFF	TGTGCCATCACTCGACTAGCGGGAGGTTCGTCCTCCTACAATGAGCAGTTCTTC
TRBV19	.	.	TRBJ1-5	CASSAGPENGKGNQPQHF	TGTGCCAGTAGTGCCGGGCCAGAAAACGGGAAAGGCAATCAGCCCCAGCATTTT
TRBV7-8	TRBD1	few	TRBJ2-7	CASSFDRVHYEQYF	TGTGCCAGCAGCTTTGACAGGGTACACTACGAGCAGTACTTC
TRBV12-3/TRBV12-4	.	many	TRBJ1-1	CASSPYIGNTEAFF	TGTGCCAGCAGCCCCTATATAGGGAACACTGAAGCTTTCTTT
TRBV20-1	.	.	TRBJ1-2	CSAREGGYTF	TGCAGTGCTAGAGAGGGTGGCTACACCTTC
TRBV7-2	.	few	TRBJ2-5	CASSLASTAHQETQYF	TGTGCCAGCAGCTTAGCATCGACAGCGCATCAAGAGACCCAGTACTTC
TRBV6-6	.	few	TRBJ2-7	CASRRGSPYEQYF	TGTGCCAGCCGCCGAGGATCACCCTACGAGCAGTACTTC
TRBV7-9	.	many	TRBJ1-1	CASSVANTEAFF	TGTGCCAGCAGCGTAGCGAACACTGAAGCTTTCTTT
TRBV19	TRBD1	.	TRBJ1-6	CASSVRDSYNSPLHF	TGTGCCAGTAGTGTCCGGGACAGCTATAATTCACCCCTCCACTTT
TRBV5-1	TRBD1	few	TRBJ1-1	CASSTQGAGTEAFF	TGCGCCAGCAGCACACAGGGGGCCGGGACTGAAGCTTTCTTT